A single sample gave rise to the 12 T cell receptor beta chains below, sequenced in a study of OX40 agonist ivuxolimab in advanced cancers. The protocol was immunoSEQ multiplex PCR, while the TCRdb copy is restricted to in-frame clones and leaves out a portion. The sample has 45,000 to 50,000 clones; approximately 91% are singletons. The sample in question was CD4+ or CD8+ T cells sorted from blood, obtained in a trial of the OX40 agonist ivuxolimab. The receptors derive from an adult with an advanced solid tumor such as melanoma, head and neck, liver or kidney cancer.

The rearrangement joins TRBV5-1 to TRBJ1-3; weak D call: TRBD1 (5 bases). The CDR3 is 14 amino acids. Germline CDR1 is SGHRS and CDR2 is YFSETQ. V gave up 3 bases and J gave up 0 bases, with 7 bases separating them. CDR3 nucleotides: TGCGCCAGCAGCTGGGACGCCTCTGGAAACACCATATATTTT. It specifies CASSWDASGNTIYF.

The V gene is TRBV6-5, the J gene TRBJ1-2, with 7 bases identical to TRBD1. Germline-derived CDR1 and CDR2 are MNHEY and SVGAGI. Trimming took 6 bases from V and 4 from J; bases not matched to a gene: 8. There are 14 residues in the CDR3. CDR3 DNA: TGTGCCAGCAGACGGGACAGAGGAAGCTATGGCTACACCTTC. This encodes CASRRDRGSYGYTF.

The chain uses TRBV6-1 and TRBJ1-2; 7 nucleotides match TRBD1. Germline V gene lookup returns CDR1 MNHNS and CDR2 SASEGT. CDR3 size: 13 residues. With V trimmed by 10 bases and J by 0 bases, 5 bases remained unmatched. This chain's CDR3 is CAISGGSNYGYTF. CDR3 nucleotide sequence: TGTGCCATCTCAGGGGGGTCTAACTATGGCTACACCTTC.

The CDR3 sequence is CASSSRGSGTFTDTQYF. The CDR3 coding sequence is TGTGCCAGCAGCTCCCGGGGTAGCGGAACTTTCACAGATACGCAGTATTTT. The chain is built from TRBV21-1 and TRBJ2-3; TRBD2 is the table's D call and was not checked against the DNA. TRBV21-1 is termed a pseudogene. The CDR3 extends over 17 amino acids.

The chain uses TRBV5-4 and TRBJ2-5; weak D call: TRBD2 (6 bases). This CDR3 region has 13 residues. Trimming cost V 4 bases and J 9 bases, with 16 bases left between them. Looked up from germline, CDR1 is SGHNT and CDR2 is YYREEE (reference sequence). The DNA for the CDR3 is TGTGCCAGCAGCCCCCGGGACGGACTATCCCAGTACTTC. This sequence encodes CASSPRDGLSQYF.

The V and J genes are TRBV9 and TRBJ2-4; 11 nucleotides align to TRBD1. CDR3 length: 15 amino acids. With 4 bases clipped from V and 9 bases from J, the junction kept 9 bases outside the gene matches. Germline V CDR1 and CDR2: SGDLS, YYNGEE. For the CDR3, the DNA is TGTGCCAGCAGCTCGACCGGGACAGGGGGAGTCATTCAGTACTTC. Protein sequence: CASSSTGTGGVIQYF.

The chain links TRBV5-1 to TRBJ2-7; possible D gene TRBD1, 6 bases. V was shortened by 3 bases and J by 5 bases, with 9 bases between the two germline ends. Germline V gene sequence: CDR1 SGHRS, CDR2 YFSETQ. The CDR3 is 12 residues long. The CDR3 region has the DNA TGCGCCAGCAGCTCTACAGGGCACGAGCAGTACTTC. It specifies CASSSTGHEQYF.

J is TRBJ2-5 and V is TRBV5-1, with TRBD1 identical over 8 bases. V shed 1 base and J 5 bases; nucleotides not matched to a gene: 7. Germline-derived CDR1 and CDR2 are SGHRS and YFSETQ. This CDR3 is 15 amino acids long. The CDR3 region has the DNA TGCGCCAGCAGCTTGTGGCAGGGGGCGCATGAGACCCAGTACTTC. Its protein is CASSLWQGAHETQYF.

The gene calls are TRBV6-6 and TRBJ1-1; D is uncertain. Trimming removed 6 bases from V and 2 bases from J, with 16 bases in between. CDR1 and CDR2 from the germline V gene are MNHNY and SVGAGI (reference sequence). The length of the CDR3 is 15 residues. CDR3 nucleotide sequence: TGTGCCAGCAGAATCACCGGAGATCCTAACACTGAAGCTTTCTTT. It codes for CASRITGDPNTEAFF.

The chain carries TRBV6-1 and TRBJ2-5; D remains unclear. The CDR3 sequence is 13 residues long. V dropped 8 bases and J dropped 0 bases, with 10 bases sitting between them. Germline V gene lookup returns CDR1 MNHNS and CDR2 SASEGT. This CDR3 reads CASRSADQETQYF. CDR3 nucleotides: TGTGCCAGCCGATCGGCAGACCAAGAGACCCAGTACTTC.

The chain combines TRBV27 with TRBJ2-2; D is ambiguous. CDR1 is MNHEY and CDR2 is SMNVEV in the germline V gene (reference sequence). The CDR3 runs to 13 residues. Trimming pared 3 bases from V and 6 bases from J, leaving 8 bases between. CDR3 in amino acids: CASSFFSAGELFF. The CDR3 DNA follows: TGTGCCAGCAGTTTCTTCTCTGCCGGGGAGCTGTTTTTT.

This chain connects TRBV6-5 to TRBJ1-5; 9 positions match TRBD1. Trimming at V came to 4 bases and at J to 5 bases, leaving 6 bases not matched to a gene. The CDR3 extends over 15 amino acids. The V gene's germline CDR1 is MNHEY and CDR2 SVGAGI. The CDR3 nucleotides are TGTGCCAGCAGTTTACAACAGGGGGCCGATCAGCCCCAGCATTTT. Encoded protein: CASSLQQGADQPQHF.